These 19 T cell receptor beta chains came from one sample sequenced in a study of T-cell memory formation after mild COVID-19 (dated by TCRdb to the early 2020s). Libraries came from 5' RACE. Sequencer: Illumina NovaSeq 6000. TCRdb reprocessed the public reads (quality trimming at Q25 with fastp, clone calling with MiXCR) and kept in-frame beta chains. Rows with one shared CDR3 protein collapse into an entry with the most common genes and DNA. Recorded for this sample are 550,000 to 600,000 distinct CDR3 sequences; 20% to 25% of them occurred a single time. Around 7.7% of the sample is taken by the ten largest. The sample comprised PBMCs or a T cell subset sorted from them (not recorded which). These TCRs come from an adult woman who had mild COVID-19 (a few samples of this study predate the infection). The sample titles of this study are shuffled in the database, so cell type and time point are left out; the donor was told from shared clones.

This clonotype was observed a handful of times. This rearrangement joins TRBV7-9 to TRBJ2-7, with D possibly being TRBD1 or TRBD2 (7 bases each). Germline loops: CDR1 SEHNR, CDR2 FQNEAQ (reference sequence). V lost 4 bases and J 5 bases, leaving 15 bases between the germline ends. The CDR3 extends over 14 amino acids. CDR3 sequence reads: CASSSGGEVNEQYF. The DNA of the CDR3 is TGTGCCAGCAGCTCAGGGGGGGAAGTCAACGAGCAGTACTTC.

This clonotype was detected a few times. This sequence joins TRBV29-1 and TRBJ1-1, with unresolved D. The CDR3 length is 11 residues. Trimming took off 6 bases at V and 8 bases at J, with 13 bases between the two ends. The germline gives CDR1 SQVTM, CDR2 ANQGSEA. As DNA, the CDR3 is TGCAGCGTCGACCAAGGGCCAGAAGCTTTCTTT. Amino acid sequence: CSVDQGPEAFF.

The V and J genes are TRBV7-2 and TRBJ2-5; 8 bases match TRBD1. The CDR3 totals 15 residues. Germline CDR1 reads SGHTA; CDR2 reads FQGNSA. The trim removed 2 bases at V and 5 bases at J, leaving 7 bases unmatched. The CDR3 DNA sequence: TGTGCCAGCAGCTTACAGGGGGCGCCGGTGGAGACCCAGTACTTC. It specifies CASSLQGAPVETQYF. Combining the CDR3 with reference TRBV7-2 and TRBJ2-5 gives the whole variable domain GAGVSQSPSNKVTEKGKDVELRCDPISGHTALYWYRQSLGQGLEFLIYFQGNSAPDKSGLPSDRFSAERTGGSVSTLTIQRTQQEDSAVYLCASSLQGAPVETQYFGPGTRLLVL.

This clonotype occurred a few times. The V call is TRBV24-1, the J call TRBJ1-3; D is perhaps TRBD1 (5 bases). The germline V gene has CDR1 KGHDR and CDR2 SFDVKD. Trimming removed 4 bases at V and 3 bases at J, with 9 bases between. The CDR3 is 14 residues long. The CDR3 DNA sequence: TGTGCCACCAGTGAATCGGGGCTTGGAAACACCATATATTTT. This translates into CATSESGLGNTIYF.

This chain joins TRBV7-8 and TRBJ1-4, with D perhaps TRBD1 (6 bases). Germline CDR1 and CDR2: SGHVS and FQNEAQ. Trimming left V 2 bases short and J 4 bases short, with 17 bases between. The CDR3 runs 17 residues. This chain's CDR3 is CASSLPLQGHSNEKLFF. The CDR3 nucleotides read TGTGCCAGCAGCTTACCCCTCCAGGGGCACAGTAATGAAAAACTGTTTTTT.

This clonotype was counted only a few times. The genes are TRBV5-5 and TRBJ2-5; no clear D gene. The germline gives CDR1 SGHKS, CDR2 YYEKEE (reference sequence). Trimming removed 0 bases at V and 3 bases at J, with 9 bases between. This CDR3 contains 14 residues. This CDR3 reads CASSLVPGEETQYF. CDR3 DNA sequence: TGTGCCAGCAGCTTGGTCCCTGGGGAAGAGACCCAGTACTTC.

This clonotype has just a few counts. The chain joins TRBV25-1 to TRBJ2-1, with 7 bases that match TRBD1. Germline loops: CDR1 MGHDK, CDR2 SYGVNS. V lost 4 bases, J lost 0 bases, and 6 bases stayed unmatched. This CDR3 region has 16 residues. This CDR3 reads CASSGRGQYSYNEQFF. The CDR3 DNA reads TGTGCCAGCAGTGGAAGGGGACAGTACTCCTACAATGAGCAGTTCTTC. Complete variable domain (other parts from reference TRBV25-1 and TRBJ2-1): EADIYQTPRYLVIGTGKKITLECSQTMGHDKMYWYQQDPGMELHLIHYSYGVNSTEKGDLSSESTVSRIRTEHFPLTLESARPSHTSQYLCASSGRGQYSYNEQFFGPGTRLTVL.

Only a few counts were recorded for this clonotype. The CDR3 sequence is CASSLMTGTTEAFF. As DNA, the CDR3 is TGTGCCAGCAGCCTAATGACCGGGACCACTGAAGCTTTCTTT. The chain couples TRBV7-2 to TRBJ1-1; a possible D gene is TRBD1 (5 bases). V was shortened by 5 bases and J by 4 bases, with 14 bases between the two germline ends. The CDR3 contains 14 residues. Germline assignment: CDR1 SGHTA and CDR2 FQGNSA.

A few counts support this clonotype. The chain couples TRBV10-3 to TRBJ2-1; D might be TRBD2 (6 bases). V was shortened by 0 bases and J by 0 bases, with 6 bases between the two germline ends. The CDR3 contains 15 residues. Germline V gene sequence: CDR1 ENHRY, CDR2 SYGVKD. The CDR3 sequence is CAISESSGSYNEQFF. The CDR3 DNA reads TGTGCCATCAGTGAGTCTAGCGGCTCCTACAATGAGCAGTTCTTC.

The chain links TRBV27 to TRBJ2-3; 9 bases map to TRBD2. The CDR3 is 15 residues long. From germline, CDR1 is MNHEY and CDR2 SMNVEV (reference sequence). The V and J ends lost 6 bases and 4 bases, in that order; junction bases with no gene match: 8. For the CDR3, the DNA is TGTGCCAGCAGCCTTAGCGGGGGTCGTCCAGATACGCAGTATTTT. Translating it yields CASSLSGGRPDTQYF.

This clonotype came up a few times. V usage is TRBV15 and J usage is TRBJ2-2; D may be TRBD2 (6 bases). CDR1 and CDR2 from the germline V gene are LNHNV and YYDKDF (reference sequence). V was clipped by 1 base and J by 7 bases, with 16 bases between them. The CDR3 covers 16 residues. The CDR3 DNA is TGTGCCACCAGCAGAGCCGGGGGTTGGAGAGGCGGGGAGCTGTTTTTT. Encoded protein: CATSRAGGWRGGELFF.

This clonotype was counted at least ten times. This chain links TRBV27 with TRBJ2-5; 9 bases are shared with TRBD2. Germline lookup yields CDR1 MNHEY and CDR2 SMNVEV (reference sequence). V shed 3 bases and J 5 bases; nucleotides not matched to a gene: 4. The CDR3 has 14 amino acids. The CDR3 protein is CASSFSGSLETQYF. CDR3 nucleotide sequence: TGTGCCAGCAGTTTTAGCGGGAGTCTGGAGACCCAGTACTTC.

This clonotype showed up just a few times. V usage is TRBV5-1 and J usage is TRBJ1-4; 8 bases line up with TRBD1. V lost 1 base, J lost 5 bases, and 4 bases stayed unmatched. The germline V gene has CDR1 SGHRS and CDR2 YFSETQ. The CDR3 sequence is 15 residues long. The CDR3 region is CASSLTGGLNEKLFF. CDR3 DNA: TGCGCCAGCAGCTTGACAGGGGGGCTAAATGAAAAACTGTTTTTT.

This chain joins TRBV4-2 and TRBJ2-1, with 8 nucleotides matching TRBD2. The CDR3 contains 17 residues. CDR1 LGHNA and CDR2 YNFKEQ come from the germline V gene. Unmatched junction bases numbered 4, after V lost 0 bases and J lost 0 bases. The CDR3 nucleotides are TGTGCCAGCAGCCAAGATAGCGGGGCGAGCTCCTACAATGAGCAGTTCTTC. This gives the protein CASSQDSGASSYNEQFF.

The V gene is TRBV9, the J gene TRBJ2-6; D remains ambiguous. The germline CDR1 and CDR2 sequences are SGDLS and YYNGEE. V gave up 4 bases and J gave up 0 bases, with 8 bases separating them. The CDR3 is 15 residues long. Here the CDR3 reads CASSFTTSGANVLTF. CDR3 nucleotide sequence: TGTGCCAGCAGCTTCACAACCTCTGGGGCCAACGTCCTGACTTTC.

The chain recombines TRBV21-1 with TRBJ2-7; no DNA check was done on the table's D call, TRBD1. TRBV21-1 is a recognized pseudogene. This CDR3 comprises 15 residues. The CDR3 coding sequence is TGTGCCAGCAGCCCCAGACGCGGGACAGCCTACGAGCAGTACTTC. Protein product: CASSPRRGTAYEQYF.

This clonotype has only a few counts. The chain links TRBV7-7 to TRBJ2-3; TRBD2 agrees at 7 bases. J gave up 3 bases and V 4 bases, and 7 bases lay outside the gene matches. The germline CDR1 and CDR2 sequences are SSHAT and FNYEAQ (reference sequence). The CDR3 has 15 residues. CDR3 coding DNA: TGTGCCAGCAGCTCTGCAGCGGGGTTGACAGATACGCAGTATTTT. Translating gives CASSSAAGLTDTQYF.

The V and J genes are TRBV12-3 or TRBV12-4 and TRBJ2-7; D may be TRBD1 (6 bases). This CDR3 has 14 residues. The V gene lost 11 bases and the J gene lost 6 bases, with 23 bases spanning the gap. CDR3 DNA: TGTGCCGTCAGCATAAACTTCAAGACAGGCGAGCAGTACTTC. Its translation is CAVSINFKTGEQYF.

V and J are TRBV11-3 and TRBJ2-5; no clear D gene. The V end was cut by 3 bases, the J end by 2 bases, with 7 bases between. The CDR3 length is 13 residues. CDR1 is SGHNT and CDR2 is YENEEA in the germline V gene. DNA of the CDR3: TGTGCCAGCAGCTTTGGGGAACAAGAGACCCAGTACTTC. As protein: CASSFGEQETQYF.